Listed below are T cell receptor beta chains from one sample, sequenced in a study of neoadjuvant anti-PD-1 for oral cavity cancer. The data were produced by immunoSEQ multiplex PCR, yet TCRdb's version contains in-frame clones alone and is incomplete. The data show fewer than 25,000 clones, under 55% seen once. The sample was tumor tissue, taken after nivolumab (anti-PD-1) treatment. The receptors derive from a person aged 35-79 years with oral cavity squamous cell carcinoma. Both conserved end residues are part of each CDR3. Each record gives: D gene, V gene, J gene, clone size, CDR3 DNA, CDR3 protein. The D gene is left open where the match is weak. The size field is filled for only some rows; it gives once, few, many or a size class.

D gene: TRBD1; V gene: TRBV11-2; J gene: TRBJ1-6; clone size: .; CDR3 DNA: TGTGCCAGCAGCCTGAGACAGGGACATAATTCACCCCTCCACTTT; CDR3 protein: CASSLRQGHNSPLHF
D gene: .; V gene: TRBV19; J gene: TRBJ1-5; clone size: .; CDR3 DNA: TGTGCCAGTAGTATAGCTGGCGGCCTCGGTAGTCAGCCCCAGCATTTT; CDR3 protein: CASSIAGGLGSQPQHF
D gene: .; V gene: TRBV6-6; J gene: TRBJ1-5; clone size: .; CDR3 DNA: TGTGCCAGCAGTTACTCGGAAACGGGCAATCAGCCCCAGCATTTT; CDR3 protein: CASSYSETGNQPQHF
D gene: .; V gene: TRBV5-6; J gene: TRBJ1-1; clone size: .; CDR3 DNA: TGTGCCAGCAGCCCCTTTTACGGCACTGAAGCTTTCTTT; CDR3 protein: CASSPFYGTEAFF
D gene: .; V gene: TRBV14; J gene: TRBJ2-4; clone size: few; CDR3 DNA: TGTGCCAGCAGCCAGGTGGACATTCAGTACTTC; CDR3 protein: CASSQVDIQYF
D gene: .; V gene: TRBV10-3; J gene: TRBJ1-5; clone size: few; CDR3 DNA: TGTGCCATCAGTGAACGACAGTACAATCAGCCCCAGCATTTT; CDR3 protein: CAISERQYNQPQHF
D gene: .; V gene: TRBV27; J gene: TRBJ1-2; clone size: .; CDR3 DNA: TGTGCCAGCAGTTTGAATCGGGCTGCGGGGGGCTACACCTTC; CDR3 protein: CASSLNRAAGGYTF
D gene: .; V gene: TRBV9; J gene: TRBJ1-4; clone size: few; CDR3 DNA: TGTGCCAGCAGCCCGGGGAAGGTAACTAATGAAAAACTGTTTTTT; CDR3 protein: CASSPGKVTNEKLFF
D gene: .; V gene: TRBV7-2; J gene: TRBJ1-2; clone size: .; CDR3 DNA: TGTGCCAGCAGCTGGGGCCTCCGGGGGTCGGACTATGGCTACACCTTC; CDR3 protein: CASSWGLRGSDYGYTF
D gene: TRBD1; V gene: TRBV6-6; J gene: TRBJ1-2; clone size: .; CDR3 DNA: TGTGCCAGCGGGGGACAGGGGCTTGGCTATGGCTACACCTTC; CDR3 protein: CASGGQGLGYGYTF
D gene: TRBD1; V gene: TRBV7-8; J gene: TRBJ1-3; clone size: .; CDR3 DNA: TGTGCCAGCAGCTTAGCGGGACAGGTGCATAGCTCTGGAAACACCATATATTTT; CDR3 protein: CASSLAGQVHSSGNTIYF
D gene: .; V gene: TRBV15; J gene: TRBJ2-7; clone size: .; CDR3 DNA: TGTGCCACCAGCAGTCACTTGACAGTTACCTACGAGCAGTACTTC; CDR3 protein: CATSSHLTVTYEQYF
D gene: TRBD1; V gene: TRBV19; J gene: TRBJ2-7; clone size: once; CDR3 DNA: TGTGCCATACGGACAGGGCATGGAGAGCAGTACTTC; CDR3 protein: CAIRTGHGEQYF
D gene: .; V gene: TRBV2; J gene: TRBJ1-1; clone size: few; CDR3 DNA: TGTGCCAGCAGTCCACATCGAGTGGAACCTTTCTTT; CDR3 protein: CASSPHRVEPFF